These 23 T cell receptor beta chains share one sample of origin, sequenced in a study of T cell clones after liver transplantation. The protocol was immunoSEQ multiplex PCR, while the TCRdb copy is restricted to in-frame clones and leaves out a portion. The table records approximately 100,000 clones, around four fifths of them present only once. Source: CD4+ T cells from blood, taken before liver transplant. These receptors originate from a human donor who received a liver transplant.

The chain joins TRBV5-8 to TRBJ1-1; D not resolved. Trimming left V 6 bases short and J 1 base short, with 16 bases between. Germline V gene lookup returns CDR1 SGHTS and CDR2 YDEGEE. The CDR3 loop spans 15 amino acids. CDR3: CASNPLGRENTEAFF. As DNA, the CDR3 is TGTGCCAGCAACCCTCTAGGGAGGGAGAACACTGAAGCTTTCTTT.

For the CDR3, the DNA is TGTGCCAGCAGTTTGGTCGGTTCTAATGAAAAACTGTTTTTT. Translation gives CASSLVGSNEKLFF. V is TRBV28 and J is TRBJ1-4; D call uncertain. Trimming cost V 3 bases and J 3 bases, with 8 bases left between them. CDR1 is MDHEN, CDR2 SYDVKM, per germline. This CDR3 has 14 amino acids.

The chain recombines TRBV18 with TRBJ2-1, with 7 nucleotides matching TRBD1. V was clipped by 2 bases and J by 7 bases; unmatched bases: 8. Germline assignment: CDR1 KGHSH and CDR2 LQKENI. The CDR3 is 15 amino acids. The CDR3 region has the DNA TGTGCCAGCTCACCAGTCCTAAGCAGGGGGAATGAGCAGTTCTTC. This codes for CASSPVLSRGNEQFF. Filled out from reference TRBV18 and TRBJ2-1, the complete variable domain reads NAGVMQNPRHLVRRRGQEARLRCSPMKGHSHVYWYRQLPEEGLKFMVYLQKENIIDESGMPKERFSAEFPKEGPSILRIQQVVRGDSAAYFCASSPVLSRGNEQFFGPGTRLTVL.

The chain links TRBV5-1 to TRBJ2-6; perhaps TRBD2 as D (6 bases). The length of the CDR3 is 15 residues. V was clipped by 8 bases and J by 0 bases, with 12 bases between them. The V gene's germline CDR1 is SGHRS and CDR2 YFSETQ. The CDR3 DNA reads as TGCGCCAGTGACTTGGGAGGCTCTGGGGCCAACGTCCTGACTTTC. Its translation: CASDLGGSGANVLTF.

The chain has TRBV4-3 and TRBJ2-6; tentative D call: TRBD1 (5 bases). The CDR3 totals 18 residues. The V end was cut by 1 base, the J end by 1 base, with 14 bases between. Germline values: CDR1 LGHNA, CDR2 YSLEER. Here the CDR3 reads CASSQGARAASGANVLTF. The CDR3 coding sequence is TGCGCCAGCAGCCAAGGCGCCAGGGCCGCGTCTGGGGCCAACGTCCTGACTTTC.

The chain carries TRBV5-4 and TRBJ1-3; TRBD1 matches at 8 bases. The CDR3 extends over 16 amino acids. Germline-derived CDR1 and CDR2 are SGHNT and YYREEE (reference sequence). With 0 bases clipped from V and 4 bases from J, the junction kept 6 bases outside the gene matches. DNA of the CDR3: TGTGCCAGCAGCTTGGGACAGGGGTCGGCGGGAAACACCATATATTTT. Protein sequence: CASSLGQGSAGNTIYF.

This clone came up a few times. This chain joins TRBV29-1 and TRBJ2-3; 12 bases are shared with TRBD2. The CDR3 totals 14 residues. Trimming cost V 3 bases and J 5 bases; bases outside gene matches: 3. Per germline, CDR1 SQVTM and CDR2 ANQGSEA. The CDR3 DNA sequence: TGCAGCGTTGATGCTAGCGGGGGGGGAGATACGCAGTATTTT. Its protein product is CSVDASGGGDTQYF.

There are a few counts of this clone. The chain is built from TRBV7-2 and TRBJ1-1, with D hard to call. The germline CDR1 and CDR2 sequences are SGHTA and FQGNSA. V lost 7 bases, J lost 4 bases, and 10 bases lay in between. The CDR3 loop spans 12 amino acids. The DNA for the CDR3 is TGTGCCAGCATCCGTTCGGGCACTGAAGCTTTCTTT. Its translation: CASIRSGTEAFF.

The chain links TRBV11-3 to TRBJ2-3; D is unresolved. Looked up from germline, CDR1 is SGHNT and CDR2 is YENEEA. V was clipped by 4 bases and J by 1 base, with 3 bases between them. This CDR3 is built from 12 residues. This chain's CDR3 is CASSSRTDTQYF. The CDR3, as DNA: TGTGCCAGCAGCTCCCGCACAGATACGCAGTATTTT.

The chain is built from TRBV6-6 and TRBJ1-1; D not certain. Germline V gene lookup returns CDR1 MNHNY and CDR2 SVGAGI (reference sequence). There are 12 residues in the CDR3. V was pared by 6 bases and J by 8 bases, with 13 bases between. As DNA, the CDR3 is TGTGCCAGCAGCACACGAAGTTTAGAAGCTTTCTTT. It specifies CASSTRSLEAFF.

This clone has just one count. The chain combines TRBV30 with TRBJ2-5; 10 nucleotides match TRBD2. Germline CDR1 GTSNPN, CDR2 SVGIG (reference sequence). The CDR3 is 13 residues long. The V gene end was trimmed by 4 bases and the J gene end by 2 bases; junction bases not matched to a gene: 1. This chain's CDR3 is CAWTLAGQETQYF. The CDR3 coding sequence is TGTGCCTGGACACTAGCGGGGCAAGAGACCCAGTACTTC. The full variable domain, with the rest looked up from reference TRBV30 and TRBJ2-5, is SQTIHQWPATLVQPVGSPLSLECTVEGTSNPNLYWYRQAAGRGLQLLFYSVGIGQISSEVPQNLSASRPQDRQFILSSKKLLLSDSGFYLCAWTLAGQETQYFGPGTRLLVL.

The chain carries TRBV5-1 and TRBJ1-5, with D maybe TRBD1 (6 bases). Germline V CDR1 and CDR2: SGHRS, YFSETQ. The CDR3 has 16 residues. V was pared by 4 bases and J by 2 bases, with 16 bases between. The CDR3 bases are TGCGCCAGCAGCCCGGAACAGGGCGACGGCAATCAGCCCCAGCATTTT. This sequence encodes CASSPEQGDGNQPQHF.

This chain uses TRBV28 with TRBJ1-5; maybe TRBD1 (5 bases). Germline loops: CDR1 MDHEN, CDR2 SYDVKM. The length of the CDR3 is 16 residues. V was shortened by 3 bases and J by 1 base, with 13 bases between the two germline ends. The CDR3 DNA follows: TGTGCCAGCAGTTTGCCGGATTGGGGGAGCAATCAGCCCCAGCATTTT. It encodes CASSLPDWGSNQPQHF.

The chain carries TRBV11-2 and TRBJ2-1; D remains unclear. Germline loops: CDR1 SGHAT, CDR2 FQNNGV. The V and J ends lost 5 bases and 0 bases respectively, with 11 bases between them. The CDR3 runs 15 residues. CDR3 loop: CASSRDPSSYNEQFF. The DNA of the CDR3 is TGTGCCAGCAGCAGGGATCCCAGCTCCTACAATGAGCAGTTCTTC.

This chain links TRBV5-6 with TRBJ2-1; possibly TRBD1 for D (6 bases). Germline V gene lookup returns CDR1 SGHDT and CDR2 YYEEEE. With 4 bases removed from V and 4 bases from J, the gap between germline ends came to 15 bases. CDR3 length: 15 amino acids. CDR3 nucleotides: TGTGCCAGCAGCCCCCGGGACACCGCTTACAATGAGCAGTTCTTC. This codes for CASSPRDTAYNEQFF.

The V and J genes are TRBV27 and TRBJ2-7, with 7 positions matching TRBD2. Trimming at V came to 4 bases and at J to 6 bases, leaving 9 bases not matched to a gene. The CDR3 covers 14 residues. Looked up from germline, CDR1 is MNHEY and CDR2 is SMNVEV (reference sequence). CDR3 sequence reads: CASSSRLAEIEQYF. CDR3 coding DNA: TGTGCCAGCAGTTCTCGACTAGCTGAGATCGAGCAGTACTTC.

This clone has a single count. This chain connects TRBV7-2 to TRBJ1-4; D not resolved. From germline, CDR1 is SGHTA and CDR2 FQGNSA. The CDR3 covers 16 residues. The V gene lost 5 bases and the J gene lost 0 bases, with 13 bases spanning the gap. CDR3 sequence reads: CASSPRQAATNEKLFF. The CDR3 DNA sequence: TGTGCCAGCAGCCCCCGTCAAGCCGCAACTAATGAAAAACTGTTTTTT.

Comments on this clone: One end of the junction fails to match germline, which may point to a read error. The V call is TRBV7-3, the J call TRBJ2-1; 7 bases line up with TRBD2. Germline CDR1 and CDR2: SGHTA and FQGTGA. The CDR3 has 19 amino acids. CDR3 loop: CASRLNPGGFLNSYNEQFF. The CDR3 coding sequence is TGTGCCAGCAGGTTAAATCCCGGGGGGTTCCTAAACTCCTACAATGAGCAGTTCTTC.

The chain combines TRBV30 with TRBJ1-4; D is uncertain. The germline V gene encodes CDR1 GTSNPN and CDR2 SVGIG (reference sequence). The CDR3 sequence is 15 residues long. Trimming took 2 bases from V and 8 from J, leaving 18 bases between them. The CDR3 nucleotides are TGTGCCTGGAGTCTTCCTTGGCCCGGAGGGGAAAAACTGTTTTTT. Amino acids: CAWSLPWPGGEKLFF.

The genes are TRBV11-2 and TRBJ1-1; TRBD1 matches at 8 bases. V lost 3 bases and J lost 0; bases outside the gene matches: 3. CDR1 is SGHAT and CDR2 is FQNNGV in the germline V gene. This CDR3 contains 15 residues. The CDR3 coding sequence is TGTGCCAGCAGCTTTTCAGGGGGCATGAACACTGAAGCTTTCTTT. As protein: CASSFSGGMNTEAFF.

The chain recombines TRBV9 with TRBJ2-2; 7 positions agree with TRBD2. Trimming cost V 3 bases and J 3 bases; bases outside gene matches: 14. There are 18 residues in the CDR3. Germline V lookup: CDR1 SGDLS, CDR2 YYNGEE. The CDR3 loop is CASSAPQRREGDTGELFF. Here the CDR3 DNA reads TGTGCCAGCAGCGCTCCCCAAAGGAGGGAGGGCGACACCGGGGAGCTGTTTTTT.

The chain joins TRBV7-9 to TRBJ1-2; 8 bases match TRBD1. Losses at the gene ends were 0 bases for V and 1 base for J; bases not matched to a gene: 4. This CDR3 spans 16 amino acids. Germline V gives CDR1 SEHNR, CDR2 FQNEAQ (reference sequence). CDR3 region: CASSLAGDRYNYGYTF. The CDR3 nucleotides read TGTGCCAGCAGCTTAGCGGGGGACAGGTATAACTATGGCTACACCTTC. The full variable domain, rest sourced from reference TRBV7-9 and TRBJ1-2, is DTGVSQNPRHKITKRGQNVTFRCDPISEHNRLYWYRQTLGQGPEFLTYFQNEAQLEKSRLLSDRFSAERPKGSFSTLEIQRTEQGDSAMYLCASSLAGDRYNYGYTFGSGTRLTVV.

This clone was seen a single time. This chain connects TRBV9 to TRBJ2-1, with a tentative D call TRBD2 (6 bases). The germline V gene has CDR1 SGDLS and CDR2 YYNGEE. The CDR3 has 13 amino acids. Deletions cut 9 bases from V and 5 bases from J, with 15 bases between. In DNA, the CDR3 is TGTGCCACGGGGGTGGGAGGCCACAATGAGCAGTTCTTC. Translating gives CATGVGGHNEQFF.